The source of this TCR beta chain is a study of T cells in Graves' hyperthyroidism and ophthalmopathy. About the study: Peripheral blood samples were taken at initial diagnosis, prior to any treatment.

CDR3 size: 16 residues. Germline values: CDR1 SGHAT, CDR2 FQNNGV. With 7 bases clipped from V and 5 bases from J, the junction kept 13 bases outside the gene matches. This clonotype has at least ten counts. Researchers took RNA transcripts and amplified the TCR beta CDR3 regions from them. TCR CDR3 regions were first amplified by RT-PCR with HTBI primers. Using its own MiXCR run on the multiplex PCR reads, TCRdb lists one record per CDR3 protein. The sample shows around 600,000 distinct CDR3 sequences, 15% to 18% of them seen only once. The sequencing sample was made of blood. V usage is TRBV11-2 and J usage is TRBJ2-1, with 8 bases lining up with TRBD2. This receptor was obtained from a woman in her twenties or thirties with Graves' hyperthyroidism. CDR3 loop: CASNPGAGRAHNEQFF. The CDR3 DNA reads TGTGCCAGCAATCCCGGGGCCGGGAGGGCCCACAATGAGCAGTTCTTC.